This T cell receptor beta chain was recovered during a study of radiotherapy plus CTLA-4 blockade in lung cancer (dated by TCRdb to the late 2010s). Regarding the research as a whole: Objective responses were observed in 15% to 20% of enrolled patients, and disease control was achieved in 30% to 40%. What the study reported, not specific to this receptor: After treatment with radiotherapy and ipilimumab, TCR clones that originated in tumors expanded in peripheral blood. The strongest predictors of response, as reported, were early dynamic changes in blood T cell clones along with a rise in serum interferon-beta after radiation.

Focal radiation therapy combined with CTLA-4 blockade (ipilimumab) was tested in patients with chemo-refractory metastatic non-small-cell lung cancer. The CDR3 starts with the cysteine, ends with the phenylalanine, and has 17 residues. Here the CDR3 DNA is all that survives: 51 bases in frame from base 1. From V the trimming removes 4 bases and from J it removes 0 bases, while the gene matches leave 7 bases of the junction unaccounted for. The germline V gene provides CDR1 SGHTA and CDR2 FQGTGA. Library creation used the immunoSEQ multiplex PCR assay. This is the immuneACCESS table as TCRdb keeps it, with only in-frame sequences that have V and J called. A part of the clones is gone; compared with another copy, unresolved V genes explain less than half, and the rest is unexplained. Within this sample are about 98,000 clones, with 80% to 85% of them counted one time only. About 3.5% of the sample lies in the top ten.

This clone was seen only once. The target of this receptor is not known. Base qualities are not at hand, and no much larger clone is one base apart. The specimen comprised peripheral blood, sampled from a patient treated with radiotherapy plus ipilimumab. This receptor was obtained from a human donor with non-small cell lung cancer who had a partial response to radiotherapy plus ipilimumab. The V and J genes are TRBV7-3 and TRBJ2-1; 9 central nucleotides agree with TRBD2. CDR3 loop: CASSSTSGPSSYNEQFF. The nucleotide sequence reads TGTGCCAGCAGCTCGACTAGCGGACCAAGCTCCTACAATGAGCAGTTCTTC.